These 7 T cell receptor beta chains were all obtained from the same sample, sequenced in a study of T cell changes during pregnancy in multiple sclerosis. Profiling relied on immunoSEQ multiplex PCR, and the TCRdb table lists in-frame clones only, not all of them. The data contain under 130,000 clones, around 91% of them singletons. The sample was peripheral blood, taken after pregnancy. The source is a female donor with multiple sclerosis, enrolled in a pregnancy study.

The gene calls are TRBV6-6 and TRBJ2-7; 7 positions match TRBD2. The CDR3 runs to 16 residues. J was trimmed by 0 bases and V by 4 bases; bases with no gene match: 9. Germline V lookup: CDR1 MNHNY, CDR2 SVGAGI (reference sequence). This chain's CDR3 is CASSLRSGGSSYEQYF. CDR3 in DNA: TGTGCCAGCAGTTTGAGATCGGGGGGTAGCTCCTACGAGCAGTACTTC.

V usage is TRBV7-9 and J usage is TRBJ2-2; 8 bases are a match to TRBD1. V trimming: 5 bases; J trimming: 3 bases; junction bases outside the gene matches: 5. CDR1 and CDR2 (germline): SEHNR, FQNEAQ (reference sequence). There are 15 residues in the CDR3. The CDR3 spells CASSIQGGHTGELFF. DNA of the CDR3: TGTGCCAGCAGCATACAGGGGGGACACACCGGGGAGCTGTTTTTT.

Written as DNA, the CDR3 is TGCAGCGTTGAAGCCAGGGAAGAGACCCAGTACTTC. Amino acid sequence: CSVEAREETQYF. V usage is TRBV29-1 and J usage is TRBJ2-5; possibly TRBD1 for D (5 bases). This CDR3 is 12 amino acids long. V shed 1 base and J shed 3 bases, with 6 bases lying between them. Germline CDR1 reads SQVTM; CDR2 reads ANQGSEA.

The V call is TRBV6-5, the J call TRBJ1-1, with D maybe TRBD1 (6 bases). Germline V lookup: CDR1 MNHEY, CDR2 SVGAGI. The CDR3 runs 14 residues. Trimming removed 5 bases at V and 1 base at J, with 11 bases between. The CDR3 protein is CASSPRTANTEAFF. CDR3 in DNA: TGTGCCAGCAGTCCGAGGACAGCGAACACTGAAGCTTTCTTT.

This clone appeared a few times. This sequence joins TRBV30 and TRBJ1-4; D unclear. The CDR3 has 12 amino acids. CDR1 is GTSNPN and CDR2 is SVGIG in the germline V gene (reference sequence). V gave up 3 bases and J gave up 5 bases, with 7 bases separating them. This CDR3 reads CAWSHRNEKLFF. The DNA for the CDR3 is TGTGCCTGGAGCCACCGGAATGAAAAACTGTTTTTT. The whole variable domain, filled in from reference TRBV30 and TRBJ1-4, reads SQTIHQWPATLVQPVGSPLSLECTVEGTSNPNLYWYRQAAGRGLQLLFYSVGIGQISSEVPQNLSASRPQDRQFILSSKKLLLSDSGFYLCAWSHRNEKLFFGSGTQLSVL.

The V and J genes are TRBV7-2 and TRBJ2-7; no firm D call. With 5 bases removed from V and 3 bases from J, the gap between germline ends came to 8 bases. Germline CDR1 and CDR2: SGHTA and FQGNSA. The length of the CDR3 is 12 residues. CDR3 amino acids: CASSGTGYEQYF. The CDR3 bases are TGTGCCAGCAGCGGTACGGGCTACGAGCAGTACTTC.

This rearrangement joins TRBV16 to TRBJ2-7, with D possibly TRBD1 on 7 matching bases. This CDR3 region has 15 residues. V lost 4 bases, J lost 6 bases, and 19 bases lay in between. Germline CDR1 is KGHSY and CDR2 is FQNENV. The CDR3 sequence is CASSLDREVGGEQYF. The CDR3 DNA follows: TGTGCCAGCAGCCTCGACAGGGAGGTTGGTGGCGAGCAGTACTTC.